The rows below give T cell receptor beta chains drawn from one sample of a study of neurological immune-mediated disorders. Using its own MiXCR run on the 5' RACE reads, TCRdb lists one record per CDR3 protein. Among fewer than 40,000 distinct CDR3 sequences, around 13% were seen once, and the ten largest hold around 2.3%. The sequenced sample consisted of PBMCs. These receptors came from a woman between 35 and 50 years old in good health. Both conserved end residues are part of each CDR3. D genes are given only for firm matches. Rows may omit the clone size; those that give it use once, few, many or a size class.

TRBV7-3	many	-	TRBJ2-3	13	CASSLSPPDTQYF	TGTGCCAGCAGCTTAAGTCCCCCAGATACGCAGTATTTT
TRBV6-5	many	-	TRBJ2-7	14	CASSSGPPGSQQYF	TGTGCCAGCAGTTCCGGGCCCCCGGGATCACAGCAGTACTTC
TRBV24-1	many	-	TRBJ2-1	14	CATSEPGAQDEQFF	TGTGCCACCAGCGAGCCTGGCGCCCAGGATGAGCAGTTCTTC
TRBV7-2	many	-	TRBJ2-4	16	CASSRLGGASKNIQYF	TGTGCCAGCAGCCGACTAGGGGGCGCCTCCAAAAACATTCAGTACTTC
TRBV5-1	few	-	TRBJ2-3	16	CASSSLDRFSTDTQYF	TGCGCCAGCAGCTCCCTTGACAGGTTCAGCACAGATACGCAGTATTTT
TRBV9	many	TRBD2	TRBJ2-2	20	CASSQPRGGGGFDGTGELFF	TGTGCCAGCAGCCAGCCGCGGGGGGGAGGGGGTTTTGATGGCACCGGGGAGCTGTTTTTT
TRBV9	many	TRBD2	TRBJ2-3	15	CASSVGGGSTDTQYF	TGTGCCAGCAGCGTTGGCGGGGGTAGCACAGATACGCAGTATTTT
TRBV5-5	many	-	TRBJ1-1	15	CASSWRQGLSTEAFF	TGTGCCAGCAGCTGGCGCCAGGGGCTGTCCACTGAAGCTTTCTTT
TRBV7-2	many	-	TRBJ2-1	18	CASSSRGRRPSSYNEQFF	TGTGCCAGCAGCTCCCGGGGCCGCCGGCCTAGCTCCTACAATGAGCAGTTCTTC
TRBV5-6	many	TRBD2	TRBJ2-1	13	CASSLVTSGGQFF	TGTGCCAGCAGCTTGGTGACTAGCGGGGGGCAGTTCTTC
TRBV7-3	many	-	TRBJ2-1	13	CASRGGGVNEQFF	TGTGCCAGCAGAGGCGGAGGGGTCAATGAGCAGTTCTTC
TRBV12-3/TRBV12-4	-	-	TRBJ2-2	17	CASSLGLSGLNTVELFF	TGTGCCAGCAGTTTAGGGCTATCTGGATTGAACACCGTGGAGCTGTTTTTT
TRBV20-1	many	-	TRBJ2-7	15	CSVLPLLGSSYEQYF	TGCAGTGTTCTACCTCTCTTAGGTAGCTCCTACGAGCAGTACTTC
TRBV5-1	many	-	TRBJ2-7	14	CASSTRDNSYEQYF	TGCGCCAGCAGCACCCGGGACAACTCCTACGAGCAGTACTTC
TRBV6-2/TRBV6-3	many	-	TRBJ1-1	15	CASKNKGAGPTEAFF	TGTGCCAGCAAAAATAAAGGTGCCGGTCCCACTGAAGCTTTCTTT
TRBV10-1	many	-	TRBJ2-5	14	CASSESGGAETQYF	TGCGCCAGCAGTGAGTCGGGCGGGGCGGAGACCCAGTACTTC
TRBV7-3	many	TRBD2	TRBJ2-3	14	CASSSGLAPDTQYF	TGTGCCAGCAGCTCTGGACTAGCACCAGATACGCAGTATTTT
TRBV6-1	many	TRBD1	TRBJ1-1	14	CASDRQGANTEAFF	TGTGCCAGCGATAGACAGGGGGCGAACACTGAAGCTTTCTTT
TRBV20-1	many	-	TRBJ1-5	14	CSAGTGYSNQPQHF	TGCAGTGCTGGAACAGGTTATAGCAATCAGCCCCAGCATTTT
TRBV4-3	many	-	TRBJ1-1	16	CASSQGSPQSGTEAFF	TGCGCCAGCAGCCAAGGGTCACCCCAGTCGGGGACTGAAGCTTTCTTT
TRBV7-2	many	-	TRBJ1-5	15	CASSALWGGNQPQHF	TGTGCCAGCAGCGCCCTCTGGGGGGGAAATCAGCCCCAGCATTTT
TRBV20-1	many	-	TRBJ1-2	14	CSAIRGHSSYGYTF	TGCAGTGCTATCCGGGGCCACTCCTCCTATGGCTACACCTTC
TRBV4-1	many	-	TRBJ2-5	14	CASSQDPGRETQYF	TGCGCCAGCAGCCAAGATCCGGGGCGGGAGACCCAGTACTTC
TRBV4-3	many	-	TRBJ1-1	13	CASSQGERREAFF	TGCGCCAGCAGCCAAGGGGAACGCAGGGAAGCTTTCTTT
TRBV9	many	-	TRBJ1-3	16	CASSNDGPYSGNTIYF	TGTGCCAGCAGCAATGATGGCCCCTACTCTGGAAACACCATATATTTT
TRBV6-5	-	TRBD1	TRBJ1-2	12	CASSYGQGAPSF	TGTGCCAGCAGTTACGGACAGGGGGCCCCTAGCTTC
TRBV5-6	many	-	TRBJ2-1	16	CASRRGRTSSYNEQFF	TGTGCCAGCAGACGAGGGCGAACGAGCTCCTACAATGAGCAGTTCTTC
TRBV20-1	many	-	TRBJ1-4	12	CSARNPNEKLFF	TGCAGTGCTAGGAACCCTAATGAAAAACTGTTTTTT
TRBV29-1	once	-	TRBJ2-5	12	CSSSAAGETQYF	TGCAGCTCCTCGGCCGCGGGGGAGACCCAGTACTTC
TRBV27	medium-sized	-	TRBJ2-7	14	CASRPGTAFYEQYF	TGTGCCAGCAGGCCGGGAACAGCCTTCTACGAGCAGTACTTC
TRBV7-6	many	TRBD2	TRBJ2-7	16	CASSLGRGGGPYEQYF	TGTGCCAGCAGCCTAGGTAGGGGCGGGGGGCCCTACGAGCAGTACTTC
TRBV20-1	many	TRBD2	TRBJ2-1	13	CSAGLAGYNEQFF	TGCAGTGCCGGACTAGCGGGGTACAATGAGCAGTTCTTC
TRBV6-2/TRBV6-3	many	-	TRBJ2-7	13	CASSYPTSYEQYF	TGTGCCAGCAGTTACCCGACCTCGTACGAGCAGTACTTC
TRBV4-2	-	-	TRBJ1-3	16	CASSQDRASSGNTIYF	TGTGCCAGCAGCCAAGATCGGGCCAGCTCTGGAAACACCATATATTTT
TRBV19	many	-	TRBJ2-5	13	CASTPDPGETQYF	TGTGCCAGTACCCCCGACCCCGGAGAGACCCAGTACTTC
TRBV24-1	-	TRBD1	TRBJ2-7	16	CATSDPGGQGSYEQYF	TGTGCCACCAGTGACCCCGGTGGACAGGGCTCGTACGAGCAGTACTTC
TRBV5-1	many	-	TRBJ2-6	17	CASSFRLGDSGANVLTF	TGCGCCAGCAGCTTTCGTCTGGGGGACTCTGGGGCCAACGTCCTGACTTTC
TRBV20-1	many	-	TRBJ2-1	15	CSAASDSTSYNEQFF	TGCAGTGCTGCGTCCGACTCAACCTCCTACAATGAGCAGTTCTTC